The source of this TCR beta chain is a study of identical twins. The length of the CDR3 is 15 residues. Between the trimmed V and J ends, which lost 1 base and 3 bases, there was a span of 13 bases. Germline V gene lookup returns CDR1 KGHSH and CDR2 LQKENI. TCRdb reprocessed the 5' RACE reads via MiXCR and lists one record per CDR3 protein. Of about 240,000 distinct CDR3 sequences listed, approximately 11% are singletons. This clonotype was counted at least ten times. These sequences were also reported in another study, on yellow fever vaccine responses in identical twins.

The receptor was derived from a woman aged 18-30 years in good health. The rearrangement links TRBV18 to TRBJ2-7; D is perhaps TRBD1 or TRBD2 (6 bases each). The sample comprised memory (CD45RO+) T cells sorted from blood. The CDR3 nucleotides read TGTGCCAGCTCACCACTAAGGGGGGCCCGCTACGAGCAGTACTTC. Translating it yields CASSPLRGARYEQYF.